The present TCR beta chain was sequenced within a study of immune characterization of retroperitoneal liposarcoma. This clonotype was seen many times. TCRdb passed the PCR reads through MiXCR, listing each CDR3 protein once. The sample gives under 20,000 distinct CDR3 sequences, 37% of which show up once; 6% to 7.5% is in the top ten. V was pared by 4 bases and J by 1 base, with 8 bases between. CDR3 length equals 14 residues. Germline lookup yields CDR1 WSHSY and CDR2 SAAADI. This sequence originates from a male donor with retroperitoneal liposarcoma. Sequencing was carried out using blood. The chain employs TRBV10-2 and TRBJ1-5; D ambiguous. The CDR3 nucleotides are TGCGCCAGCAGTGTGGGAGAGAGCAATCAGCCCCAGCATTTT. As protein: CASSVGESNQPQHF.